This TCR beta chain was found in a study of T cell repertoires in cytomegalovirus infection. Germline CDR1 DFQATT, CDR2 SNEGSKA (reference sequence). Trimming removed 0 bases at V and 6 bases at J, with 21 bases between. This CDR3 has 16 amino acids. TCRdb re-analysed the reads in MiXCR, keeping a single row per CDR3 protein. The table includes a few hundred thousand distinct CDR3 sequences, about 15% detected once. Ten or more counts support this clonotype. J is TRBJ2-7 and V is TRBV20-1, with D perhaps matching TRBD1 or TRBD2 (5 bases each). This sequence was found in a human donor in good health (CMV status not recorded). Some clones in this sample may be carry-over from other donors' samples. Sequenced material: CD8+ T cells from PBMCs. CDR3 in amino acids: CSARDPLGQGVSEQYF. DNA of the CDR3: TGCAGTGCTAGAGATCCCCTCGGGCAGGGAGTAAGCGAGCAGTACTTC.